A single sample gave rise to the 4 T cell receptor beta chains below, sequenced in a study of shared clonotypes between healthy human individuals. Produced via immunoSEQ multiplex PCR; TCRdb's table is partial and in-frame only. There are roughly 590,000 clones in the sample; nearly 97% occur only once, and roughly 0.1% lies in the top ten. Naive CD8 populations comprised CD45RO-negative cells positively selected for CCR7, excluding terminally differentiated effector memory CD45RA+ cells. Sequenced sample: naive CD8+ T cells sorted from blood. The receptors here all came from a woman aged 30 to 39 in good health.

This chain links TRBV11-2 with TRBJ2-2; TRBD1 is a possible D gene (5 bases). This CDR3 is built from 12 residues. Trimming removed 5 bases at V and 7 bases at J, with 8 bases between. Germline V lookup: CDR1 SGHAT, CDR2 FQNNGV. CDR3 amino acids: CASSTQGGELFF. In DNA form, the CDR3 reads TGTGCCAGCAGCACCCAGGGCGGGGAGCTGTTTTTT.

The chain has TRBV11-3 and TRBJ2-1, with D maybe TRBD2 (5 bases). CDR3 size: 15 residues. V was trimmed by 3 bases and J by 4 bases, leaving 13 bases between them. Germline V CDR1 and CDR2: SGHNT, YENEEA. CDR3: CASSLGSRPYNEQFF. CDR3 nucleotide sequence: TGTGCCAGCAGCTTGGGGAGTAGGCCTTACAATGAGCAGTTCTTC.

V is TRBV9 and J is TRBJ2-5; either TRBD1 or TRBD2 may fit D (5 bases each). CDR1 is SGDLS and CDR2 is YYNGEE in the germline V gene. Trimming pared 0 bases from V and 7 bases from J, leaving 19 bases between. This CDR3 is 16 amino acids long. The CDR3 protein is CASSVGDGTQLPTQYF. Written as DNA, the CDR3 is TGTGCCAGCAGCGTAGGGGACGGCACGCAACTACCGACCCAGTACTTC.

This chain links TRBV19 with TRBJ2-5, with 8 bases lining up with TRBD1. CDR1 LNHDA and CDR2 SQIVND come from the germline V gene (reference sequence). The CDR3 consists of 17 residues. The trim removed 5 bases at V and 6 bases at J, leaving 17 bases unmatched. The CDR3 nucleotides read TGTGCCAGTAGTCAGGGACAGGTCCGTGGTGAGGGGAAGACCCAGTACTTC. This translates into CASSQGQVRGEGKTQYF.